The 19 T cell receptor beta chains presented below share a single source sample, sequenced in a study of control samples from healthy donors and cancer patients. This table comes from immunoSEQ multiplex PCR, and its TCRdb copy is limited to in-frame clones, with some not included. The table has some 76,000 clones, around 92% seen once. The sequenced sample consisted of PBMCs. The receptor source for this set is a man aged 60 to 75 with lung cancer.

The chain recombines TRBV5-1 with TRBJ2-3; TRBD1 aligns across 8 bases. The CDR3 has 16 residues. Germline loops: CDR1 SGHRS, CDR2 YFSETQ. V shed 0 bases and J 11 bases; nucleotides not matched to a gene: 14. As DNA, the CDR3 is TGCGCCAGCAGCTTGGCCCGAGATTTCACCGGGACAGGGCAGTATTTT. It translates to CASSLARDFTGTGQYF.

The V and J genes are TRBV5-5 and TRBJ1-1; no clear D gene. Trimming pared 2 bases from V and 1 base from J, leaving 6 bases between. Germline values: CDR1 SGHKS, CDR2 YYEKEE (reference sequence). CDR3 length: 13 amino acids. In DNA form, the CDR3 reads TGTGCCAGCAGCTTCGCAGCGAACACTGAAGCTTTCTTT. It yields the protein CASSFAANTEAFF.

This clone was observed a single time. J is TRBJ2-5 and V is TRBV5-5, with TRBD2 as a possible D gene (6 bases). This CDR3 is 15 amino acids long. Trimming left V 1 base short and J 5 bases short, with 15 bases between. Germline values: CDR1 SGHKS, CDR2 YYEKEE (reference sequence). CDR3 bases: TGTGCCAGCAGCTTGAACTATTTCAGCGGGGAGACCCAGTACTTC. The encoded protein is CASSLNYFSGETQYF.

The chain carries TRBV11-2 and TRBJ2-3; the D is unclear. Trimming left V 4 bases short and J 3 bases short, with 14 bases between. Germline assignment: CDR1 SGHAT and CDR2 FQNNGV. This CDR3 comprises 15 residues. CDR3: CASSSTWAPTDTQYF. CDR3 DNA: TGTGCCAGCAGCTCTACTTGGGCCCCTACAGATACGCAGTATTTT.

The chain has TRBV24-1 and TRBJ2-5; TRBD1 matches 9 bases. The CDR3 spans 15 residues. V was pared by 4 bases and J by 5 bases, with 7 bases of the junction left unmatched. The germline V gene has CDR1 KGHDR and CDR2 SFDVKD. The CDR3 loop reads CATSEHRGLWETQYF. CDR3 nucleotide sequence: TGTGCCACCAGTGAACACAGGGGGCTTTGGGAGACCCAGTACTTC.

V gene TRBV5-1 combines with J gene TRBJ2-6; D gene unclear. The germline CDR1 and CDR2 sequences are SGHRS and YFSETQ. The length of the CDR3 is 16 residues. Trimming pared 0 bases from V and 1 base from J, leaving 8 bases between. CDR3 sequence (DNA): TGCGCCAGCAGCTTGGGTCAACCTTCTGGGGCCAACGTCCTGACTTTC. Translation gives CASSLGQPSGANVLTF.

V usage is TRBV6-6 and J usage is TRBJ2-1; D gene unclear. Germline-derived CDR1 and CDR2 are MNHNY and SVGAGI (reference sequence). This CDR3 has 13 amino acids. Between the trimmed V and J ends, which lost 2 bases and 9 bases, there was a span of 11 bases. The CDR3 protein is CASSYGQPFEQFF. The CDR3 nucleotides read TGTGCCAGCAGTTACGGGCAGCCCTTTGAGCAGTTCTTC.

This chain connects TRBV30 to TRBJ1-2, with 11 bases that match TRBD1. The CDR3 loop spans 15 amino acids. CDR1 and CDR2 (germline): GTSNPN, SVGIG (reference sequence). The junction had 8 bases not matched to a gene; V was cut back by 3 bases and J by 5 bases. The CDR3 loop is CAWRPPGTGGYGYTF. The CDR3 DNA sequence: TGTGCCTGGAGACCGCCGGGGACAGGGGGTTATGGCTACACCTTC.

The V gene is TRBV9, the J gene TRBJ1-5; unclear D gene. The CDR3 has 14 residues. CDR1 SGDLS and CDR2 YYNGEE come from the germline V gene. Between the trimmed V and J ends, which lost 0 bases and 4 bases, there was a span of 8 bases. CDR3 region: CASSVGPMNQPQHF. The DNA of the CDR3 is TGTGCCAGCAGCGTAGGACCGATGAATCAGCCCCAGCATTTT.

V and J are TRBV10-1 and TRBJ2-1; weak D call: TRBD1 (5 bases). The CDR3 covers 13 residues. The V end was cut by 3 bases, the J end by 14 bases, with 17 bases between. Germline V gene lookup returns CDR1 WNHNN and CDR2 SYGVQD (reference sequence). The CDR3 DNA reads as TGCGCCAGCAGTGACCCAGGACACGCTTACAAGTTCTTC. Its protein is CASSDPGHAYKFF.

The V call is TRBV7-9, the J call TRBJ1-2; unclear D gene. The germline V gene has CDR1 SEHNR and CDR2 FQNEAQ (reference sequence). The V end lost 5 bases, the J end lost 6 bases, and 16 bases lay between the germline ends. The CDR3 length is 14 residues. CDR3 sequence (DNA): TGTGCCAGCAGCGAGGGAGGCCGGAGGGATGGCTACACCTTC. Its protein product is CASSEGGRRDGYTF.

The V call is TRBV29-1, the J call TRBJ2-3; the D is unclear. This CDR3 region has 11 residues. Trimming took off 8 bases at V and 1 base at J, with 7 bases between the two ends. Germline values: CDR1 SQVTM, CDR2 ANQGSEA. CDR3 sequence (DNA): TGCAGCTCTCGGGGCACAGATACGCAGTATTTT. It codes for CSSRGTDTQYF.

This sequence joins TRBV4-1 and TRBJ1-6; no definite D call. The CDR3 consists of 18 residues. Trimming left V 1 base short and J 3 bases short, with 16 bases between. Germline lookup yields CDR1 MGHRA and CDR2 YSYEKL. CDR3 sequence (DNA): TGCGCCAGCAGCCAAGCTAACCCGAGGTTCGGCTATAATTCACCCCTCCACTTT. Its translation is CASSQANPRFGYNSPLHF.

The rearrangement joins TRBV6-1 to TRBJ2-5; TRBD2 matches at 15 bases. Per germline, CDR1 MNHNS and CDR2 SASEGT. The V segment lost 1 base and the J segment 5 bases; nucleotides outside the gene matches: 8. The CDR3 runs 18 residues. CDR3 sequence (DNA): TGTGCCAGCAGTGAAGTAGGACTAGCGGGGGGGCCTAGGGAGACCCAGTACTTC. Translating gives CASSEVGLAGGPRETQYF.

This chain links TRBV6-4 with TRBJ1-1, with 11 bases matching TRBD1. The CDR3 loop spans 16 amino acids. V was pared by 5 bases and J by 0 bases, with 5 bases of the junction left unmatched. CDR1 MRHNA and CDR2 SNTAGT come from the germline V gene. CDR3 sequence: CASSPDRGLMNTEAFF. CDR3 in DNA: TGTGCCAGCAGTCCGGACAGGGGGCTGATGAACACTGAAGCTTTCTTT.

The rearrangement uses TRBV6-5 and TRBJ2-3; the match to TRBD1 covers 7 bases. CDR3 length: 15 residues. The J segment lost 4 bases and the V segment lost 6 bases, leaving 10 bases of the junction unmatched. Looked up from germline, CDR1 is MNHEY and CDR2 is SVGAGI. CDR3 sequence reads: CASRGQPEIPDTQYF. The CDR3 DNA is TGTGCCAGCAGGGGACAGCCCGAAATCCCAGATACGCAGTATTTT.

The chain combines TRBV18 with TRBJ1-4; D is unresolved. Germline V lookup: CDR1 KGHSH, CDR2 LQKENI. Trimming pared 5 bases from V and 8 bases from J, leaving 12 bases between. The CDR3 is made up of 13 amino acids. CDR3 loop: CASSRTEGEKLFF. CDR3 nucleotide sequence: TGTGCCAGCTCAAGAACCGAGGGAGAAAAACTGTTTTTT.

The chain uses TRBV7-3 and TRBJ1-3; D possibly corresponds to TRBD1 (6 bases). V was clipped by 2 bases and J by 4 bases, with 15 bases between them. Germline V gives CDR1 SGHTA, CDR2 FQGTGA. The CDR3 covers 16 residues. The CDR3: CASSLGQSTAGNTIYF. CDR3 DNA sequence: TGTGCCAGCAGCTTAGGACAGTCGACGGCCGGAAACACCATATATTTT. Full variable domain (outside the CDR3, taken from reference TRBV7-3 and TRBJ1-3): GAGVSQTPSNKVTEKGKYVELRCDPISGHTALYWYRQSLGQGPEFLIYFQGTGAADDSGLPNDRFFAVRPEGSVSTLKIQRTERGDSAVYLCASSLGQSTAGNTIYFGEGSWLTVV.

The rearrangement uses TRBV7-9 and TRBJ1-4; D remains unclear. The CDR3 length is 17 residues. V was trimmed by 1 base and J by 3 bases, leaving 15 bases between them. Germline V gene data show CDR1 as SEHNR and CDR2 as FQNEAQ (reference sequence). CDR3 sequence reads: CASSLEGVGDPNEKLFF. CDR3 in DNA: TGTGCCAGCAGCTTAGAAGGCGTTGGGGATCCTAATGAAAAACTGTTTTTT.